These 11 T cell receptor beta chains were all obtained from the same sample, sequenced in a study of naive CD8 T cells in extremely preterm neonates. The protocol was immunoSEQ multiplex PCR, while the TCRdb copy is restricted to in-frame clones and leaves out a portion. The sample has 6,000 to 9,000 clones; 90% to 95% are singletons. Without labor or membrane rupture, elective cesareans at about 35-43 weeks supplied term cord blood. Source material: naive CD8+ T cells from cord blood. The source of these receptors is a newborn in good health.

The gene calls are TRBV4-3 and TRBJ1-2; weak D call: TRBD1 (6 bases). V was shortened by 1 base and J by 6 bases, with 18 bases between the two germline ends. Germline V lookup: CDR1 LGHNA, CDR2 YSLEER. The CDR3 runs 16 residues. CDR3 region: CASSQVIFGAGDGYTF. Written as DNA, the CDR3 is TGCGCCAGCAGCCAAGTGATCTTCGGAGCAGGGGATGGCTACACCTTC.

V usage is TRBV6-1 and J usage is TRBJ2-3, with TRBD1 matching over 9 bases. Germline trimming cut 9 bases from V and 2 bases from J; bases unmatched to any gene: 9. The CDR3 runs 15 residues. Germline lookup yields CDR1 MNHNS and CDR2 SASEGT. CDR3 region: CARGQGGGVTDTQYF. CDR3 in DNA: TGTGCCAGGGGACAGGGAGGAGGGGTCACAGATACGCAGTATTTT.

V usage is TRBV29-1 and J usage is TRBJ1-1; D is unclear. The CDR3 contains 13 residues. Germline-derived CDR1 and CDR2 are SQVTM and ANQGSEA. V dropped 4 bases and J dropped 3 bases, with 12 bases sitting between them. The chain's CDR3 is CSVVEGGDTEAFF. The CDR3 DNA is TGCAGCGTTGTCGAAGGCGGGGACACTGAAGCTTTCTTT.

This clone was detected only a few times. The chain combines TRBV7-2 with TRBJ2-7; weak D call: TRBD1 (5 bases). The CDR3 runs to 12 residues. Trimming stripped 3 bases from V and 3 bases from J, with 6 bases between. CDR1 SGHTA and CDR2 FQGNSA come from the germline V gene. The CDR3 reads CASSFTGYEQYF. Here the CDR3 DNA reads TGTGCCAGCAGCTTCACAGGCTACGAGCAGTACTTC.

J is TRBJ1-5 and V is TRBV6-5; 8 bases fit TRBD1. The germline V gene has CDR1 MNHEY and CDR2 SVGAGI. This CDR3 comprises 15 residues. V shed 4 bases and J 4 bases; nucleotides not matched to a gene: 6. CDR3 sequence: CASSFNGQGNQPQHF. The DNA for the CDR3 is TGTGCCAGCAGTTTTAATGGACAGGGTAATCAGCCCCAGCATTTT.

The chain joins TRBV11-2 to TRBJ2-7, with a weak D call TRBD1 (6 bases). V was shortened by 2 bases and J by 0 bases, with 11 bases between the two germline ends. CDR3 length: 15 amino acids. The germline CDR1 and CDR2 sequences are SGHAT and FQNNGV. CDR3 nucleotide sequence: TGTGCCAGCAGCTTAAACAGGGCCCTCTCCTACGAGCAGTACTTC. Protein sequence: CASSLNRALSYEQYF.

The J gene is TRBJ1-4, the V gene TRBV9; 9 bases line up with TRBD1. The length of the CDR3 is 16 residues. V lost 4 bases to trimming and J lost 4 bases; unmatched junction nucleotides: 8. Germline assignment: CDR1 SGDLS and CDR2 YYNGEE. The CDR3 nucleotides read TGTGCCAGCAGCCTACGACAGGGGGACGGTAATGAAAAACTGTTTTTT. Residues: CASSLRQGDGNEKLFF.

CDR3 region: CASSQGLAKNIQYF. CDR3 DNA: TGCGCCAGCAGCCAAGGGCTAGCCAAAAACATTCAGTACTTC. This sequence joins TRBV4-1 and TRBJ2-4; no clear D. The germline CDR1 and CDR2 sequences are MGHRA and YSYEKL. This CDR3 has 14 amino acids. V gave up 1 base and J gave up 0 bases, with 4 bases separating them.

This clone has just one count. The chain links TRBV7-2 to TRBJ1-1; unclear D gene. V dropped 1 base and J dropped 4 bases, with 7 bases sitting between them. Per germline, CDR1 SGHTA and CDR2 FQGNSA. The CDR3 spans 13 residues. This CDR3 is CASSLGAFTEAFF. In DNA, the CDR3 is TGTGCCAGCAGCTTAGGGGCGTTCACTGAAGCTTTCTTT.

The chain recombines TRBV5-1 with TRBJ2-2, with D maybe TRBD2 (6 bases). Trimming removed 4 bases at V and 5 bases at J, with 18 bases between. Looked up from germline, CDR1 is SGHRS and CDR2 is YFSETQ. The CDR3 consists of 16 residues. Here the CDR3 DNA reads TGCGCCAGCAGCGATGGGGATATGGGGAGGACCGGGGAGCTGTTTTTT. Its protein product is CASSDGDMGRTGELFF.

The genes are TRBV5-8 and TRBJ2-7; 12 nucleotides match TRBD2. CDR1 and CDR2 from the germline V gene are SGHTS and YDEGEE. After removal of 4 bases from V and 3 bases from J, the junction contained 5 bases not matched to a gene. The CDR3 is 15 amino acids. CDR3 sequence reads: CASSSLTSGSYEQYF. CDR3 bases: TGTGCCAGCAGCAGCCTGACTAGCGGGAGCTACGAGCAGTACTTC.